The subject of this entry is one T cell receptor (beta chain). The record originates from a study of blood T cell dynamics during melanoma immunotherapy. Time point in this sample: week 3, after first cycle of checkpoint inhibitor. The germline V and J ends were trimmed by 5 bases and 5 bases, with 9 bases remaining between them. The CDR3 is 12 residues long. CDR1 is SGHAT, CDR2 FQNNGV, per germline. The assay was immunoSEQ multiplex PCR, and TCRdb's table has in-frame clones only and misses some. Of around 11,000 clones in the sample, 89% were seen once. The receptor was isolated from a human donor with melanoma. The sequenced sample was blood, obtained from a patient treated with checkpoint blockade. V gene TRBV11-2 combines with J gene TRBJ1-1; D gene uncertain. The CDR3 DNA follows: TGTGCCAGCAGCCCAGCCGGGACTGAAGCTTTCTTT. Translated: CASSPAGTEAFF.